This T cell receptor beta chain was sequenced for a study of CD8+ T cells in alopecia areata. Study overall: Treatment comprised oral tofacitinib, 5 to 10 mg twice daily, in treated patients. Patients in the study were on tofacitinib for 6 to 18 months, then off it for 6 months.

Trimming shortened V by 6 bases and J by 4 bases, and 17 bases separated the two germline ends. The CDR3 is 16 residues long. Germline V lookup: CDR1 SGHRS, CDR2 YFSETQ. Treatment given: oral pan-JAK inhibitor, 5-10 mg twice daily. Extraction of RNA preceded its reverse transcription into cDNA, which served as the sequencing template. TCRdb keeps only in-frame clones here, not all; method: immunoSEQ multiplex PCR. Here the sample spans about 210,000 clones, roughly two fifths being singletons. The chain carries TRBV5-1 and TRBJ2-6; tentative D call: TRBD2 (6 bases). The source of this sequence is a human donor with alopecia areata. This material consisted of CD4+ T cells sorted from blood, taken between weeks 36 and 40, from a patient treated with tofacitinib. DNA of the CDR3: TGCGCCAGCAACCCTAGCGCGGCAATCGGGGCCAACGTCCTGACTTTC. The encoded protein is CASNPSAAIGANVLTF.